This T cell receptor (beta chain) stems from a study of blood T cell repertoires in COVID-19. Overall study context: PBMCs, B-cell-depleted T cells, or T cells were the source of the cDNA or gDNA that made up the material.

The protocol was immunoSEQ multiplex PCR, while the TCRdb copy is restricted to in-frame clones and leaves out a portion. This sample has about 80,000 clones; 87% occur once, and the top ten carry roughly 5.3%. The length of the CDR3 is 15 residues. The V end was cut by 6 bases, the J end by 2 bases, with 17 bases between. Germline loops: CDR1 MNHNY, CDR2 SVGAGI (reference sequence). This chain links TRBV6-6 with TRBJ2-7, with D tentatively TRBD1 (6 bases). The TCR sequence derives from a woman older than 75 with active or convalescent COVID-19. The sample consisted of peripheral blood. The CDR3 sequence: CASRPGTPSPYEQYF. The CDR3 nucleotides read TGTGCCAGCAGACCCGGGACACCATCCCCCTACGAGCAGTACTTC.